This TCR beta chain was profiled in a study of blood T cells in healthy people across ages. This CDR3 is 14 amino acids long. Germline V gives CDR1 SGHRS, CDR2 YFSETQ. It was with a sample-barcoded 5' primer and a J-beta primer mix that a second PCR of about 6 to 11 cycles was run. TCRdb reprocessed the 5' RACE reads with MiXCR, giving one entry per CDR3 protein. The data show more than 800,000 distinct CDR3 sequences, under 45% seen once. The clonotype was recovered from a woman aged 60-75 years in good health. The sequencing sample was made of blood. J is TRBJ2-7 and V is TRBV5-1, with D possibly being TRBD2 (6 bases). The J call may be mistaken, given a closer DNA end match to TRBJ2-5. The DNA for the CDR3 is TGCGCCAGCCGCTGGGGGAGGACCAGTGAGACCCAGTACTTC. Its translation: CASRWGRTSETQYF.